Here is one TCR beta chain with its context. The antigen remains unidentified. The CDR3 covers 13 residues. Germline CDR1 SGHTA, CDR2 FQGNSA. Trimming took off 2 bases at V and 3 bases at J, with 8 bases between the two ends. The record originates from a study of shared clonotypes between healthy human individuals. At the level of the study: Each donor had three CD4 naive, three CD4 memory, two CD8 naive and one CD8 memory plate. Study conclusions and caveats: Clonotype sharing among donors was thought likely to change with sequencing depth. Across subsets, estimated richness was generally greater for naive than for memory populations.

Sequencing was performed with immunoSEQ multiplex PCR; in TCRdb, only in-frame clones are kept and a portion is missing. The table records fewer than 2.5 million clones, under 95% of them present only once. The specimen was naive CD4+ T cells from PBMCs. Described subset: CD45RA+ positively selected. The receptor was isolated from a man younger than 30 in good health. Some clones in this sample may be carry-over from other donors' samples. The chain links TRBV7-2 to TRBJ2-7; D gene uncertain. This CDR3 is CASSLSRYYEQYF. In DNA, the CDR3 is TGTGCCAGCAGCTTATCACGGTACTACGAGCAGTACTTC.